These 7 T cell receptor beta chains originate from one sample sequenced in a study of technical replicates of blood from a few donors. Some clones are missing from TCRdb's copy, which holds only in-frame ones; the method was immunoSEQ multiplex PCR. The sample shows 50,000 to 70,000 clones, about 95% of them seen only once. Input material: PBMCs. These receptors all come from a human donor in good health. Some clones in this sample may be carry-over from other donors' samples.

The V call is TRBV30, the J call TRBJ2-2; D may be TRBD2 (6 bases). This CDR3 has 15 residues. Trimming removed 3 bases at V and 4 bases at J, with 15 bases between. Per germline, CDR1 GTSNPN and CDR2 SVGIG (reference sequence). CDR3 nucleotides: TGTGCCTGGAGCCCGGGACTTTCCTTCACCGGGGAGCTGTTTTTT. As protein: CAWSPGLSFTGELFF.

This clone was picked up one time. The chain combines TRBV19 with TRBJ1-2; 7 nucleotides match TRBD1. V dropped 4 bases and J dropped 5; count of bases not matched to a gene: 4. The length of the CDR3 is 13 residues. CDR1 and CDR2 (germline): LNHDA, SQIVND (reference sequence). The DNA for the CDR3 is TGTGCCAGTAGTAACCAGGGACAGTATGGCTACACCTTC. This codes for CASSNQGQYGYTF.

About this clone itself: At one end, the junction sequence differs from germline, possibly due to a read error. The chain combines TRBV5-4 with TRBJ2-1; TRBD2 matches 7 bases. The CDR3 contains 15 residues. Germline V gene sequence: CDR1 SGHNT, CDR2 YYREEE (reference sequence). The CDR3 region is CASTLGRESGNEQFF. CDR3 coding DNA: TGTGCCAGCACCTTGGGGCGGGAGAGTGGAAATGAGCAGTTCTTC. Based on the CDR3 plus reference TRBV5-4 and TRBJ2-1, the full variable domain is ETGVTQSPTHLIKTRGQQVTLRCSSQSGHNTVSWYQQALGQGPQFIFQYYREEENGRGNFPPRFSGLQFPNYSSELNVNALELDDSALYLCASTLGRESGNEQFFGPGTRLTVL.

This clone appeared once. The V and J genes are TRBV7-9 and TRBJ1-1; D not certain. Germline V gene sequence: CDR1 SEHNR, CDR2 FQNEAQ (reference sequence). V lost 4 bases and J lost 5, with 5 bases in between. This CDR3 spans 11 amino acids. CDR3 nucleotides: TGTGCCAGCAGCTCGGGGACTGAAGCTTTCTTT. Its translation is CASSSGTEAFF.

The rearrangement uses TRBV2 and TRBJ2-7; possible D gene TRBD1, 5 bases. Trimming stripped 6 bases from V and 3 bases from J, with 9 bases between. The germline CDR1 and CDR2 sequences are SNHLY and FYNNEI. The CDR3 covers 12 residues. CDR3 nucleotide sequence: TGTGCCAGCAGGACAGAGAACTACGAGCAGTACTTC. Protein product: CASRTENYEQYF.

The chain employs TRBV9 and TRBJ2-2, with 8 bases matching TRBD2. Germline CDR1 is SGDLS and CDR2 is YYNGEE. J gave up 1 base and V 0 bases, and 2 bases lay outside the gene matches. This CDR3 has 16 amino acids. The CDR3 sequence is CASSVAGGRNTGELFF. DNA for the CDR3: TGTGCCAGCAGCGTAGCGGGAGGGAGGAACACCGGGGAGCTGTTTTTT.

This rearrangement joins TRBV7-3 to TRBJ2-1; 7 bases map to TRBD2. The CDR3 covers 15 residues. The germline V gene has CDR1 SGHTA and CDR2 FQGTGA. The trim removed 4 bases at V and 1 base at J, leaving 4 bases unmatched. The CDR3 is CASSSSSGSYNEQFF. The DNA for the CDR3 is TGTGCCAGCAGCTCCTCTAGCGGATCCTACAATGAGCAGTTCTTC.